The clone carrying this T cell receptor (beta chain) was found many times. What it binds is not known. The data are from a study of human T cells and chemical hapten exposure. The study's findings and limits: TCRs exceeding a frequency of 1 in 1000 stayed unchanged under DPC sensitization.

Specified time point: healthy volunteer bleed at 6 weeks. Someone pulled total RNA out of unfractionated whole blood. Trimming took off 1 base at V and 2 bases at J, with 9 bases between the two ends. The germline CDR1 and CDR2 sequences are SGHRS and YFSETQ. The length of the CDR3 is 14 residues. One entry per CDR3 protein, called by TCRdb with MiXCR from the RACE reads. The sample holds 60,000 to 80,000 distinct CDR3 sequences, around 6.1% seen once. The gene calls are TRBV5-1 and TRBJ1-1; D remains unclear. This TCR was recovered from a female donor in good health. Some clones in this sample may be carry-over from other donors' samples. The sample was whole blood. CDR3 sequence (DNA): TGCGCCAGCAGCTTGATCGCGGGCAACACTGAAGCTTTCTTT. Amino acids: CASSLIAGNTEAFF.